Detailed here is one T cell receptor beta chain. Its antigen is undetermined. cDNA serving as the sequencing template came from extracted, reverse transcribed RNA. TCRdb's table, derived via immunoSEQ multiplex PCR, lists solely in-frame clones and lacks some. Of 250,000 to 350,000 clones in the sample, around three fifths were seen once. Regarding treatment: oral pan-JAK inhibitor, 5-10 mg twice daily. Lesional scalp punch biopsies and peripheral blood were collected from alopecia areata patients. From germline, CDR1 is SGHTA and CDR2 FQGNSA. The CDR3 totals 15 residues. J lost 2 bases, V lost 3 bases, and 5 bases had no gene match. The data originate from a study of CD8+ T cells in alopecia areata. The overall study: Tofacitinib ran for 6 to 18 months before 6 months off drug.

Study-level findings and limits: Many of the expanded lesional clones endured in scalp and blood while on tofacitinib.

This specimen consisted of CD4+ T cells sorted from blood, obtained at roughly week 52, from a patient treated with tofacitinib. This receptor was obtained from a human donor with alopecia areata. The chain couples TRBV7-2 to TRBJ1-2; TRBD1 matches at 8 bases. CDR3 nucleotide sequence: TGTGCCAGCAGCTTTACCGGGACAGGAAACTATGGCTACACCTTC. It codes for CASSFTGTGNYGYTF.